A single TCR beta chain is shown here with its context. The entry originates in a study of cytomegalovirus exposure and HLA in healthy donors. CDR3 length: 14 amino acids. Trimming removed 1 base from V and 10 bases from J, with 14 bases in between. CDR1 and CDR2 from the germline V gene are SGHDN and FVKESK. The PCR was carried out with 60 Vbeta primers and 13 Jbeta primers. Assay used: immunoSEQ multiplex PCR; TCRdb lists only in-frame clones, some missing. The sample contains about 250,000 clones, about 85% of which appear only once. This TCR derives from a girl aged 2-15 years in good health and CMV-seronegative. The specimen was PBMCs. This chain connects TRBV14 to TRBJ2-1; D remains ambiguous. CDR3 bases: TGTGCCAGCAGCCAAGTAACCCCTAGAGGAGAGCAGTTCTTC. Its protein product is CASSQVTPRGEQFF.